This TCR beta chain was retrieved from a study of blood T cell repertoires in COVID-19. Study at large: COVID-19 samples, acute and convalescent, were from the United States, Italy and Spain. The analysed material was cDNA or gDNA that came from T cells, B-cell-depleted T cells, or PBMCs.

Across about two dozen US areas, participants ranged in age from roughly 18 to 95 years. Participants had their cohort set by participant-reported clinical history. Profiled with immunoSEQ multiplex PCR; TCRdb holds only in-frame clones, not every one. The sample shows about 86,000 clones, roughly 91% of them seen only once. Sequenced sample: PBMCs or T cells enriched from blood (not recorded which). The receptor's source is a woman aged 45 to 65 with acute COVID-19.

The CDR3 protein is CAISEASGSVLYNEQFF. In DNA form, the CDR3 reads TGTGCCATCAGTGAGGCTAGCGGGAGTGTCCTATACAATGAGCAGTTCTTC. This chain uses TRBV10-3 with TRBJ2-1; 10 bases agree with TRBD2. V lost 2 bases to trimming and J lost 4 bases; unmatched junction nucleotides: 8. The CDR3 is made up of 17 amino acids. Per the germline V gene, CDR1 is ENHRY and CDR2 is SYGVKD.